This T cell receptor (beta chain) was retrieved from a study of control samples from healthy donors and cancer patients. Sequencing was performed with immunoSEQ multiplex PCR; in TCRdb, only in-frame clones are kept and a portion is missing. The data contain some 130,000 clones, 75% to 95% of them singletons. The CDR3 is made up of 16 amino acids. The junction had 4 bases not matched to a gene; V was cut back by 2 bases and J by 2 bases. Germline V gene sequence: CDR1 MNHNS, CDR2 SASEGT. This clonotype was sampled from a man aged 35 to 55 in good health. The V and J genes are TRBV6-1 and TRBJ1-3; 9 nucleotides agree with TRBD1. Input material: blood. The CDR3: CASSELGQGAGNTIYF. The DNA of the CDR3 is TGTGCCAGCAGTGAACTGGGACAGGGTGCTGGAAACACCATATATTTT.